These 6 T cell receptor beta chains came from one sample sequenced in a study of T cells in Graves' hyperthyroidism and ophthalmopathy (dated by TCRdb to between 2018 and 2020). The library came from multiplex PCR. Sequencing used an Illumina HiSeq 2000. TCR beta CDR3 regions were amplified from RNA transcripts. A first-round RT-PCR of the TCR CDR3 used the HTBI primer set with the Qiagen OneStep RT-PCR kit. The public reads were reanalyzed by TCRdb: fastp trimming at Q25, MiXCR alignment, in-frame beta chains only. Rows are combined by CDR3 protein, so each entry shows the most common genes and DNA. This sample comprises hundreds of thousands of distinct CDR3 sequences, roughly 21% of them detected only once. Clones ranked in the top ten supply over 45% of the sample. The specimen was blood. Receptors originate from a middle-aged man with Graves' ophthalmopathy.

CDR3 residues: CASSPGAGMVEKLFF. The CDR3 bases are TGTGCCAGCAGCCCGGGGGCAGGGATGGTGGAAAAACTGTTTTTT. The chain couples TRBV7-9 to TRBJ1-4; tentative D call: TRBD1 (6 bases). The CDR3 has 15 residues. The V gene's germline CDR1 is SEHNR and CDR2 FQNEAQ (reference sequence). Trimming took off 5 bases at V and 8 bases at J, with 18 bases between the two ends.

The sample holds many counts of this clonotype. The gene calls are TRBV5-1 and TRBJ2-2, with TRBD1 matching over 7 bases. The trim removed 3 bases at V and 3 bases at J, leaving 5 bases unmatched. In germline, CDR1 is SGHRS, CDR2 YFSETQ. This CDR3 is 15 amino acids long. The CDR3 sequence: CASSSAQGDTGELFF. The CDR3 DNA reads TGCGCCAGCAGCTCGGCTCAGGGGGACACCGGGGAGCTGTTTTTT.

In its sample, this clonotype was seen a few times. The genes are TRBV7-9 and TRBJ2-3, with 7 bases lining up with TRBD1. Germline V CDR1 and CDR2: SEHNR, FQNEAQ (reference sequence). The junction had 17 bases not matched to a gene; V was cut back by 2 bases and J by 3 bases. This CDR3 has 19 residues. Here the CDR3 DNA reads TGTGCCAGCAGCTTATTATCATCTCATAGGGGACAGTGGACAGATACGCAGTATTTT. This gives the protein CASSLLSSHRGQWTDTQYF.

This clonotype was picked up a small number of times. V and J are TRBV5-1 and TRBJ1-1; D unresolved. CDR1 and CDR2 (germline): SGHRS, YFSETQ. This CDR3 has 13 amino acids. Trimming took off 5 bases at V and 7 bases at J, with 15 bases between the two ends. The CDR3 loop is CASSSSEPIEAFF. Written as DNA, the CDR3 is TGCGCCAGCAGTTCCTCAGAACCAATTGAAGCTTTCTTT.

The chain combines TRBV10-3 with TRBJ1-1; D ambiguous. The ends were cut back, 0 bases at V and 5 bases at J, with 7 bases in the middle. This CDR3 is built from 13 residues. Germline CDR1 is ENHRY and CDR2 is SYGVKD. CDR3 DNA: TGTGCCATCAGTGAGTCGAGTAGGACTGAAGCTTTCTTT. Amino acids: CAISESSRTEAFF.

This clonotype was observed a handful of times. J is TRBJ2-2 and V is TRBV5-1; D may be TRBD1 (5 bases). The CDR3 loop spans 14 amino acids. CDR1 is SGHRS, CDR2 YFSETQ, per germline. V lost 4 bases to trimming and J lost 5 bases, with 12 bases between them. This CDR3 is CASSLTVLTGELFF. For the CDR3, the DNA is TGCGCCAGCAGCCTGACAGTACTAACCGGGGAGCTGTTTTTT. The entire variable domain, with the rest obtained from reference TRBV5-1 and TRBJ2-2, is as follows: KAGVTQTPRYLIKTRGQQVTLSCSPISGHRSVSWYQQTPGQGLQFLFEYFSETQRNKGNFPGRFSGRQFSNSRSEMNVSTLELGDSALYLCASSLTVLTGELFFGEGSRLTVL.